One TCR beta chain is described in this entry. Its matching antigen is unknown. The data belong to a study of cytomegalovirus exposure and HLA in healthy donors. 60 Vbeta and 13 Jbeta primers were used in PCR. Only in-frame clones appear in the TCRdb table, and some are missing; sequencing was by immunoSEQ multiplex PCR. This table holds fewer than 90,000 clones, around four fifths found once. Study conclusions and caveats: In a later analysis, V- and J-gene trimming of beta chains associated with a DCLRE1C missense variant, replicated independently. The number of N-insertions in an Asian-associated ancestry cluster was reportedly below the approximately 700-donor mean in a later analysis.

Germline V gene sequence: CDR1 SGHNT, CDR2 YENEEA. The CDR3 runs to 16 residues. V lost 1 base and J lost 4; bases outside the gene matches: 5. The genes are TRBV11-3 and TRBJ2-2; TRBD2 matches at 8 bases. The sample taken for sequencing was PBMCs. This TCR was sampled from a male donor in good health and CMV-seropositive. CDR3 DNA: TGTGCCAGCAGCTTAGGTAGCGGGAAAGGCACCGGGGAGCTGTTTTTT. Its translation: CASSLGSGKGTGELFF.